This record covers a single T cell receptor beta chain. Its antigen is as yet unknown. CDR1 and CDR2 from the germline V gene are MNHNS and SASEGT. The CDR3 contains 13 residues. V dropped 10 bases and J dropped 5 bases, with 17 bases sitting between them. Time point in this sample: recipient sample about 28 days before transplant, after cytoreduction. The sample is drawn from a study of T cell clonotyping in hematopoietic cell transplantation. Findings of the study overall: Graft donor and pretransplant recipient Inverse Simpson Index values predicted broader posttransplant TCR diversity. No sorting was done, leaving CD4 and CD8 contributions mixed.

Using immunoSEQ multiplex PCR, the repertoire was profiled, and TCRdb retains in-frame clones only, with some absent. The sample includes some 30,000 clones, approximately 94% of them seen just once. The starting material was peripheral blood mononuclear cells, obtained before stem cell transplant. J is TRBJ1-1 and V is TRBV6-1; no definite D call. This sequence originates from a man between 45 and 60 years old with acute myeloid leukemia. Some clones in this sample may be carry-over from other donors' samples. The CDR3 loop reads CAMEAYRGTEAFF. DNA for the CDR3: TGTGCCATGGAGGCATACCGAGGTACTGAAGCTTTCTTT.